The subject of this entry is one T cell receptor beta chain. From germline, CDR1 is ENHRY and CDR2 SYGVKD. Trimming stripped 1 base from V and 5 bases from J, with 12 bases between. The CDR3 runs to 14 residues. The data belong to a study of blood T cell repertoires in COVID-19. Study as a whole: In each case, the material was cDNA or gDNA derived from T cells, B-cell-depleted T cells, or PBMCs.

As processed by the authors: Amplification of reference gene primers was used by the study to estimate nucleated cell counts. Data came from immunoSEQ multiplex PCR; TCRdb stores just in-frame clones and leaves some out. That table gives V, J and clone size, and the DNA gave D and trimming. Of about 100,000 clones in the sample, roughly 91% were seen once. The specimen sequenced was peripheral blood. V usage is TRBV10-3 and J usage is TRBJ2-7, with a possible D match to TRBD1 (6 bases). The clonotype was recovered from a human donor in a cohort sampled during active COVID-19. The CDR3 sequence is CAISEWGQPNEQYF. The CDR3 DNA sequence: TGTGCCATCAGTGAGTGGGGACAACCCAACGAGCAGTACTTC.